This T cell receptor beta chain was identified in a study of blood T cell repertoires in COVID-19. For the study at large: Samples taken during acute and convalescent COVID-19 were collected in the United States, Italy and Spain. The cDNA or gDNA used as material had been derived from T cells, B-cell-depleted T cells, or PBMCs.

This CDR3 has 16 residues. Germline lookup yields CDR1 SGHTA and CDR2 FQGNSA. The V segment lost 0 bases and the J segment 4 bases; nucleotides outside the gene matches: 4. Residents of 24 US areas, aged roughly 18 to 89 years, made up the participants. In the original workflow: Reference gene primer amplification gave nucleated cell count estimates. Here immunoSEQ multiplex PCR was the method, and the copy in TCRdb shows in-frame clones only, minus some. From that table come the V and J calls and clone size; the DNA was used to work out D and trimming. Among 110,000 to 150,000 clones listed, roughly 84% were seen once.

The sample consisted of PBMCs or T cells enriched from blood (not recorded which). The chain employs TRBV7-2 and TRBJ2-7, with 12 bases fitting TRBD2. The TCR comes from a middle-aged man with acute COVID-19. The CDR3 bases are TGTGCCAGCAGCTTAGCTCCTAGCGGGAGGGGTTACGAGCAGTACTTC. Encoded protein: CASSLAPSGRGYEQYF.